Presented here are 30 T cell receptor beta chains from one specimen sequenced in a study of beta chain features in type 1 diabetes. The entirety of the isolated RNA underwent reverse transcription, so expressed TCRB transcripts were sequenced. Sequenced by immunoSEQ multiplex PCR; TCRdb stores in-frame clones only, minus some. The profile shows under 90,000 clones, roughly 34% of them singletons. Input material: stem cell memory CD4+ T cells from blood. The source is a woman between 18 and 30 years old in good health.

The chain carries TRBV10-3 and TRBJ1-2, with 11 bases lining up with TRBD1. There are 15 residues in the CDR3. The ends lost 6 bases at V and 7 bases at J; junction bases unmatched: 10. Germline CDR1 ENHRY, CDR2 SYGVKD. The CDR3, as DNA: TGTGCCATCAGCCCGGACAGGGGGCGTGAGGGTGGCTACACCTTC. Its protein is CAISPDRGREGGYTF.

The V call is TRBV30, the J call TRBJ1-1; D may be TRBD1 (5 bases). Germline values: CDR1 GTSNPN, CDR2 SVGIG (reference sequence). The CDR3 runs 12 residues. The V gene lost 1 base and the J gene lost 6 bases, with 9 bases spanning the gap. The CDR3 spells CAWSGGGPEAFF. The CDR3, as DNA: TGTGCCTGGAGTGGGGGGGGACCTGAAGCTTTCTTT.

V gene TRBV6-5 combines with J gene TRBJ1-2; TRBD1 aligns across 8 bases. The trim removed 2 bases at V and 6 bases at J, leaving 11 bases unmatched. The CDR3 length is 16 residues. Germline V CDR1 and CDR2: MNHEY, SVGAGI. The CDR3 here is CASSYVQGAGSDGYTF. The CDR3 DNA is TGTGCCAGCAGTTACGTGCAGGGGGCAGGATCCGATGGCTACACCTTC.

This clone was seen only once. The chain employs TRBV6-1 and TRBJ1-2; the match to TRBD1 covers 11 bases. The ends lost 0 bases at V and 7 bases at J; junction bases unmatched: 7. The length of the CDR3 is 16 residues. Looked up from germline, CDR1 is MNHNS and CDR2 is SASEGT. In DNA, the CDR3 is TGTGCCAGCAGTGAAGCGGCGGGACAGGGGGAAAGTGGCTACACCTTC. Translating it yields CASSEAAGQGESGYTF.

This chain joins TRBV7-8 and TRBJ2-7; D is ambiguous. V lost 4 bases and J lost 4, with 20 bases in between. Germline V gene data show CDR1 as SGHVS and CDR2 as FQNEAQ. This CDR3 is 16 amino acids long. The CDR3 protein is CASSSLDSRALYEQYF. The CDR3 region has the DNA TGTGCCAGCAGCTCCCTCGATAGCCGTGCGCTATACGAGCAGTACTTC.

The J gene is TRBJ2-3, the V gene TRBV5-1, with D tentatively TRBD2 (6 bases). CDR1 and CDR2 from the germline V gene are SGHRS and YFSETQ. V lost 4 bases to trimming and J lost 4 bases, with 10 bases between them. The CDR3 covers 13 residues. The CDR3 sequence is CASSGGEADTQYF. CDR3 DNA: TGCGCCAGCAGCGGCGGGGAGGCAGATACGCAGTATTTT.

The chain is built from TRBV6-5 and TRBJ2-1; D not certain. There are 13 residues in the CDR3. CDR1 MNHEY and CDR2 SVGAGI come from the germline V gene. The V end was cut by 0 bases, the J end by 9 bases, with 9 bases between. As DNA, the CDR3 is TGTGCCAGCAGTTACTCCGACTCTGCTGAGCAGTTCTTC. It translates to CASSYSDSAEQFF.

This clone was counted between two and nine times. The chain is built from TRBV5-1 and TRBJ1-1, with 10 bases fitting TRBD1. V trimming: 0 bases; J trimming: 2 bases; junction bases outside the gene matches: 7. This CDR3 is 17 amino acids long. From germline, CDR1 is SGHRS and CDR2 YFSETQ. The CDR3 loop is CASSLGGTGAFNTEAFF. CDR3 DNA: TGCGCCAGCAGCTTGGGGGGGACAGGGGCATTCAACACTGAAGCTTTCTTT.

The gene calls are TRBV13 and TRBJ2-7, with 8 positions matching TRBD1. V lost 5 bases to trimming and J lost 0 bases; unmatched junction nucleotides: 9. Germline values: CDR1 PRHDT, CDR2 FYEKMQ (reference sequence). This CDR3 has 16 residues. The CDR3: CASSPMGQAHSYEQYF. CDR3 sequence (DNA): TGTGCCAGCAGCCCTATGGGACAGGCGCACTCCTACGAGCAGTACTTC.

This clone was observed a handful of times. This chain joins TRBV5-1 and TRBJ2-5, with 7 bases that match TRBD2. Germline values: CDR1 SGHRS, CDR2 YFSETQ. After removal of 5 bases from V and 0 bases from J, the junction contained 4 bases not matched to a gene. The CDR3 contains 14 residues. The CDR3 sequence is CASRPGGYQETQYF. The CDR3 DNA follows: TGCGCCAGCAGGCCGGGGGGATACCAAGAGACCCAGTACTTC. Looking up the rest from reference TRBV5-1 and TRBJ2-5 gives the full variable domain: KAGVTQTPRYLIKTRGQQVTLSCSPISGHRSVSWYQQTPGQGLQFLFEYFSETQRNKGNFPGRFSGRQFSNSRSEMNVSTLELGDSALYLCASRPGGYQETQYFGPGTRLLVL.

The genes are TRBV6-5 and TRBJ2-3; weak D call: TRBD2 (5 bases). Looked up from germline, CDR1 is MNHEY and CDR2 is SVGAGI. V was pared by 7 bases and J by 3 bases, with 11 bases between. The CDR3 consists of 13 residues. The CDR3 sequence is CASNTAGTDTQYF. DNA for the CDR3: TGTGCCAGCAACACCGCGGGTACAGATACGCAGTATTTT.

This clone was seen more than once but under ten times. The CDR3 sequence is CASSAQGLHTGELFF. The DNA of the CDR3 is TGCGCCAGTTCGGCACAGGGGTTGCACACCGGGGAGCTGTTTTTT. This rearrangement joins TRBV5-1 to TRBJ2-2; the match to TRBD1 covers 7 bases. The CDR3 is 15 residues long. V shed 8 bases and J 3 bases; nucleotides not matched to a gene: 10. Germline CDR1 and CDR2: SGHRS and YFSETQ. The full variable domain, rest sourced from reference TRBV5-1 and TRBJ2-2, is KAGVTQTPRYLIKTRGQQVTLSCSPISGHRSVSWYQQTPGQGLQFLFEYFSETQRNKGNFPGRFSGRQFSNSRSEMNVSTLELGDSALYLCASSAQGLHTGELFFGEGSRLTVL.

The chain is built from TRBV18 and TRBJ1-1; the match to TRBD1 covers 8 bases. The junction had 6 bases not matched to a gene; V was cut back by 4 bases and J by 5 bases. The CDR3 is 14 residues long. Germline CDR1 KGHSH, CDR2 LQKENI. The CDR3 sequence: CASSHRDRRTEAFF. The CDR3 DNA reads TGTGCCAGCTCACACCGGGACAGGCGAACTGAAGCTTTCTTT.

The chain uses TRBV5-1 and TRBJ2-5; the match to TRBD1 covers 8 bases. CDR3 length: 15 amino acids. The trim removed 4 bases at V and 4 bases at J, leaving 9 bases unmatched. The germline V gene has CDR1 SGHRS and CDR2 YFSETQ. CDR3 DNA: TGCGCCAGCAGCCCGACACCAGGGGGCGTAGAGACCCAGTACTTC. It codes for CASSPTPGGVETQYF.

This sequence joins TRBV5-1 and TRBJ2-2, with 7 bases identical to TRBD2. With V trimmed by 4 bases and J by 7 bases, 7 bases remained unmatched. The CDR3 extends over 14 amino acids. CDR1 is SGHRS and CDR2 is YFSETQ in the germline V gene. The DNA for the CDR3 is TGCGCCAGCAGCCTTCCTAGGGAGGGCGGGGAGCTGTTTTTT. Amino acid sequence: CASSLPREGGELFF.

The chain employs TRBV2 and TRBJ2-1; TRBD1 aligns across 11 bases. Unmatched junction bases numbered 13, after V lost 5 bases and J lost 7 bases. The length of the CDR3 is 17 residues. Germline V gene sequence: CDR1 SNHLY, CDR2 FYNNEI. Here the CDR3 reads CASSSDRGRVRTNEQFF. The CDR3 coding sequence is TGTGCCAGCAGTTCGGACAGGGGGCGAGTCCGTACAAATGAGCAGTTCTTC.

The chain links TRBV5-1 to TRBJ1-2; TRBD1 matches 7 bases. This CDR3 region has 13 residues. V shed 5 bases, J shed 4 bases, and the junction held 5 bases outside the gene matches. CDR1 is SGHRS, CDR2 YFSETQ, per germline. The CDR3 region has the DNA TGCGCCAGCAGTCTGGACAGGACCTATGGCTACACCTTC. Its protein is CASSLDRTYGYTF.

The chain links TRBV7-2 to TRBJ2-1; 10 bases align to TRBD2. The CDR3 has 14 amino acids. CDR1 and CDR2 from the germline V gene are SGHTA and FQGNSA. The junction had 3 bases not matched to a gene; V was cut back by 1 base and J by 9 bases. As DNA, the CDR3 is TGTGCCAGCAGCTTAGGTCTAGCGGGGGTTGAGCAGTTCTTC. As protein: CASSLGLAGVEQFF. Complete variable domain (other parts from reference TRBV7-2 and TRBJ2-1): GAGVSQSPSNKVTEKGKDVELRCDPISGHTALYWYRQSLGQGLEFLIYFQGNSAPDKSGLPSDRFSAERTGGSVSTLTIQRTQQEDSAVYLCASSLGLAGVEQFFGPGTRLTVL.

There are many counts of this clone. The chain links TRBV30 to TRBJ2-1, with D perhaps TRBD2 (6 bases). From germline, CDR1 is GTSNPN and CDR2 SVGIG (reference sequence). V was clipped by 1 base and J by 7 bases, with 8 bases between them. The CDR3 length is 12 residues. CDR3 coding DNA: TGTGCCTGGAGTGAAGGGAGGAATGAGCAGTTCTTC. Translated: CAWSEGRNEQFF.

This clone was counted only a few times. This chain uses TRBV12-5 with TRBJ1-2; the D gene is possibly TRBD1 (6 bases). V dropped 7 bases and J dropped 6 bases, with 15 bases sitting between them. The CDR3 length is 13 residues. The germline V gene encodes CDR1 LGHNT and CDR2 FRNRAP. The CDR3 loop is CASASTGLDGYTF. The CDR3 DNA reads TGTGCTAGTGCCTCAACAGGGTTAGATGGCTACACCTTC.

The gene calls are TRBV30 and TRBJ1-1, with D maybe TRBD1 (5 bases). This CDR3 is 13 amino acids long. Trimming stripped 3 bases from V and 5 bases from J, with 13 bases between. Germline CDR1 and CDR2: GTSNPN and SVGIG (reference sequence). The CDR3 DNA is TGTGCCTGGAGCGGGCAGGAGGGGACTGAAGCTTTCTTT. As protein: CAWSGQEGTEAFF.

The V gene is TRBV5-1, the J gene TRBJ2-2, with 7 bases fitting TRBD1. J lost 4 bases, V lost 1 base, and 4 bases had no gene match. The germline V gene has CDR1 SGHRS and CDR2 YFSETQ. The CDR3 runs to 15 residues. The CDR3 protein is CASSLSGDSTGELFF. The CDR3 bases are TGCGCCAGCAGCTTGAGTGGGGACAGCACCGGGGAGCTGTTTTTT.

J is TRBJ2-5 and V is TRBV5-1; 12 nucleotides agree with TRBD2. The CDR3 sequence is 16 residues long. Germline-derived CDR1 and CDR2 are SGHRS and YFSETQ. With 4 bases clipped from V and 5 bases from J, the junction kept 9 bases outside the gene matches. The CDR3 nucleotides read TGCGCCAGCAGCCCCCAAGGACTAGCGGGAAGGGAGACCCAGTACTTC. Translated, it gives CASSPQGLAGRETQYF.

The table lists this clone with many counts. This sequence joins TRBV29-1 and TRBJ2-5; D unresolved. Germline V gene lookup returns CDR1 SQVTM and CDR2 ANQGSEA. The V and J ends lost 3 bases and 2 bases respectively, with 4 bases between them. The CDR3 loop spans 11 amino acids. The CDR3 DNA sequence: TGCAGCGTTGACAGGCAAGAGACCCAGTACTTC. Translation: CSVDRQETQYF. The full variable domain, completed using reference TRBV29-1 and TRBJ2-5, is SAVISQKPSRDICQRGTSLTIQCQVDSQVTMMFWYRQQPGQSLTLIATANQGSEATYESGFVIDKFPISRPNLTFSTLTVSNMSPEDSSIYLCSVDRQETQYFGPGTRLLVL.

This chain joins TRBV2 and TRBJ2-1; possibly TRBD2 for D (6 bases). Germline CDR1 is SNHLY and CDR2 is FYNNEI. Trimming shortened V by 8 bases and J by 6 bases, and 14 bases separated the two germline ends. The CDR3 is made up of 13 amino acids. The CDR3 nucleotides read TGTGCCAGCCGCCCGGAGGGTGTCAATGAGCAGTTCTTC. This encodes CASRPEGVNEQFF.

This clone appeared once. The junction differs from germline at one of its ends, possibly a read error. The V call is TRBV7-9, the J call TRBJ1-2, with D possibly being TRBD1 (5 bases). CDR3 length equals 13 residues. Germline V gene sequence: CDR1 SEHNR, CDR2 FQNEAQ (reference sequence). Here the CDR3 reads CASSSPARDSLIF. The CDR3 coding sequence is TGTGCCAGCAGCTCGCCCGCCCGGGACTCTCTCATCTTC.

The CDR3 here is CASSSQDSGANVLTF. The DNA of the CDR3 is TGTGCCAGCTCATCGCAGGACTCTGGGGCCAACGTCCTGACTTTC. The V call is TRBV18, the J call TRBJ2-6; no definite D call. The CDR3 is made up of 15 amino acids. Germline CDR1 is KGHSH and CDR2 is LQKENI. V was trimmed by 5 bases and J by 0 bases, leaving 8 bases between them.

Note on this clone: At one boundary the junction diverges from the germline segment, which might be a read error. The rearrangement links TRBV6-5 to TRBJ1-1; D is possibly TRBD1 (5 bases). The CDR3 spans 15 residues. Germline CDR1 reads MNHEY; CDR2 reads SVGAGI. The chain's CDR3 is CASSDSDSLNTEAFF. CDR3 sequence (DNA): TGTGCCAGCAGTGACTCTGACAGCCTGAACACTGAAGCTTTCTTT.

V is TRBV7-9 and J is TRBJ2-2; unclear D gene. This CDR3 has 13 amino acids. V lost 5 bases and J 7 bases, leaving 11 bases between the germline ends. Germline CDR1 is SEHNR and CDR2 is FQNEAQ (reference sequence). The CDR3 is CASSNSVVGELFF. DNA for the CDR3: TGTGCCAGCAGCAATTCAGTCGTCGGGGAGCTGTTTTTT.

The V call is TRBV2, the J call TRBJ2-1, with 7 bases identical to TRBD1. Germline CDR1 SNHLY, CDR2 FYNNEI. The V and J ends lost 6 bases and 0 bases, in that order; junction bases with no gene match: 5. The CDR3 extends over 15 amino acids. CDR3 coding DNA: TGTGCCAGCAGGGAACAGGGGAGCTCCTACAATGAGCAGTTCTTC. Translated, it gives CASREQGSSYNEQFF.